The 14 T cell receptor beta chains reported below all come from one sample, sequenced in a study of blood T cell repertoires in COVID-19. Clones were sequenced by immunoSEQ multiplex PCR, and TCRdb holds only the in-frame ones, with some missing. The sample includes a few hundred thousand clones, 85% of them seen just once. Sequenced: PBMCs or T cells enriched from blood (not recorded which). Source of these receptors: a man aged 40-49 years who had recovered from COVID-19.

The chain joins TRBV19 to TRBJ1-1, with TRBD1 as a possible D gene (5 bases). Germline V lookup: CDR1 LNHDA, CDR2 SQIVND (reference sequence). The germline V and J ends were trimmed by 7 bases and 0 bases, with 12 bases remaining between them. This CDR3 is 14 amino acids long. The CDR3 loop reads CASTGGLMNTEAFF. For the CDR3, the DNA is TGTGCCAGTACCGGGGGTTTGATGAACACTGAAGCTTTCTTT.

J is TRBJ2-1 and V is TRBV12-3 or TRBV12-4, with unresolved D. The ends were cut back, 3 bases at V and 4 bases at J, with 7 bases in the middle. The CDR3 is 13 amino acids. The CDR3 loop is CASSFSPYNEQFF. DNA for the CDR3: TGTGCCAGCAGTTTTTCCCCTTACAATGAGCAGTTCTTC.

This clone was counted a single time. The chain's CDR3 is CASSLSHGMNTEAFF. The DNA of the CDR3 is TGTGCCAGCAGCTTATCCCACGGGATGAACACTGAAGCTTTCTTT. The chain is built from TRBV11-2 and TRBJ1-1; no clear D gene. Trimming removed 2 bases at V and 0 bases at J, with 10 bases between. In germline, CDR1 is SGHAT, CDR2 FQNNGV. CDR3 length: 15 amino acids.

V gene TRBV13 combines with J gene TRBJ2-3; 8 bases map to TRBD1. In germline, CDR1 is PRHDT, CDR2 FYEKMQ (reference sequence). Trimming cost V 5 bases and J 1 base; bases outside gene matches: 5. The CDR3 spans 15 residues. The chain's CDR3 is CASSEGTGRTDTQYF. CDR3 DNA sequence: TGTGCCAGCAGCGAGGGGACAGGCCGCACAGATACGCAGTATTTT.

The J gene is TRBJ1-4, the V gene TRBV30, with D hard to call. The germline CDR1 and CDR2 sequences are GTSNPN and SVGIG (reference sequence). Trimming stripped 0 bases from V and 12 bases from J, with 17 bases between. This CDR3 comprises 14 residues. The CDR3 nucleotides are TGTGCCTGGAGTGTAACGGGCAGTGGGAGTCAACTGTTTTTT. Encoded protein: CAWSVTGSGSQLFF.

This rearrangement joins TRBV2 to TRBJ1-5, with 8 nucleotides matching TRBD1. The CDR3 has 14 amino acids. CDR1 and CDR2 (germline): SNHLY, FYNNEI. V shed 5 bases and J 6 bases; nucleotides not matched to a gene: 6. The CDR3 DNA reads as TGTGCCAGCAGTAGTACGACAGGGGTTCAGCCCCAGCATTTT. It codes for CASSSTTGVQPQHF.

This clone occurred a few times. The chain combines TRBV6-5 with TRBJ2-3, with TRBD2 identical over 10 bases. J gave up 3 bases and V 6 bases, and 6 bases lay outside the gene matches. The germline V gene has CDR1 MNHEY and CDR2 SVGAGI. CDR3 length: 15 amino acids. The CDR3 sequence is CASRRLAGLTDTQYF. CDR3 nucleotides: TGTGCCAGCAGGCGACTAGCGGGTTTGACAGATACGCAGTATTTT.

This chain uses TRBV2 with TRBJ2-2; tentatively, D is TRBD1 (5 bases). CDR3 length: 13 amino acids. Germline CDR1 is SNHLY and CDR2 is FYNNEI. Trimming removed 6 bases from V and 4 bases from J, with 9 bases in between. The CDR3 is CASSLDSTGELFF. DNA for the CDR3: TGTGCCAGCAGCCTTGACAGCACCGGGGAGCTGTTTTTT.

The J gene is TRBJ2-1, the V gene TRBV5-5; TRBD2 matches at 10 bases. V lost 0 bases, J lost 6 bases, and 6 bases stayed unmatched. This CDR3 spans 16 amino acids. Germline lookup yields CDR1 SGHKS and CDR2 YYEKEE (reference sequence). The CDR3 DNA is TGTGCCAGCAGCTTGGCACAACTAGCGGGACTCAATGAGCAGTTCTTC. It specifies CASSLAQLAGLNEQFF.

This chain joins TRBV3-1 (or the pseudogene TRBV3-2) and TRBJ2-3, with a possible D match to TRBD1 (5 bases). V lost 4 bases and J lost 0, with 11 bases in between. Germline-derived CDR1 and CDR2 are LGHDT and YNNKEL (reference sequence). The CDR3 runs to 15 residues. CDR3 sequence reads: CASSPGHLSTDTQYF. Written as DNA, the CDR3 is TGTGCCAGCAGCCCCGGACACCTAAGCACAGATACGCAGTATTTT.

V usage is TRBV21-1 and J usage is TRBJ2-2; the table's D call of TRBD1 was not tested on the DNA. TRBV21-1 is a pseudogene segment. The CDR3 has 15 residues. The CDR3 sequence: CASSTVHANTGELFF. In DNA form, the CDR3 reads TGTGCCAGCTCAACAGTCCACGCGAACACCGGGGAGCTGTTTTTT.

This CDR3 reads CASSEAEWVGYGYTF. CDR3 DNA sequence: TGCGCCAGCAGCGAGGCGGAATGGGTGGGCTATGGCTACACCTTC. The rearrangement uses TRBV4-1 and TRBJ1-2; D remains unclear. CDR1 MGHRA and CDR2 YSYEKL come from the germline V gene. Trimming left V 5 bases short and J 4 bases short, with 17 bases between. The CDR3 is 15 residues long.

The chain carries TRBV4-1 and TRBJ1-1; a possible D gene is TRBD1 (6 bases). Germline CDR1 reads MGHRA; CDR2 reads YSYEKL. The CDR3 length is 13 residues. V shed 1 base and J shed 6 bases, with 9 bases lying between them. For the CDR3, the DNA is TGCGCCAGCAGCCAAGTCGGACAGCCTGAAGCTTTCTTT. Translation gives CASSQVGQPEAFF.

The chain uses TRBV19 and TRBJ1-3; 9 bases fit TRBD1. V lost 5 bases to trimming and J lost 4 bases; unmatched junction nucleotides: 15. The CDR3 covers 18 residues. Germline values: CDR1 LNHDA, CDR2 SQIVND (reference sequence). CDR3 amino acids: CASSYLGQGIVGGNTIYF. CDR3 nucleotide sequence: TGTGCCAGTAGTTACCTGGGACAGGGTATCGTCGGAGGAAACACCATATATTTT. The variable domain in full, completed from reference TRBV19 and TRBJ1-3, reads DGGITQSPKYLFRKEGQNVTLSCEQNLNHDAMYWYRQDPGQGLRLIYYSQIVNDFQKGDIAEGYSVSREKKESFPLTVTSAQKNPTAFYLCASSYLGQGIVGGNTIYFGEGSWLTVV.